This record concerns one T cell receptor beta chain sequence. These data originate in a study of blood T cell repertoires in COVID-19. For the study at large: Whether acute or convalescent, the COVID-19 samples came from the United States, Italy and Spain.

Trimming pared 5 bases from V and 3 bases from J, leaving 13 bases between. This CDR3 spans 15 amino acids. CDR1 and CDR2 from the germline V gene are SEHNR and FQNEAQ (reference sequence). In the source study's methods: Researchers report that nucleated cell counts were estimated from reference gene primer amplification. Some clones are missing from TCRdb's copy, which holds only in-frame ones; the method was immunoSEQ multiplex PCR. From that table come the V and J calls and clone size; the DNA was used to work out D and trimming. Here the sample spans some 270,000 clones, around 91% being singletons. It was during active infection that Seattle patients were enrolled and then longitudinally followed.

The sample consisted of peripheral blood. This sequence was found in a woman aged 60 to 75 with COVID-19, enrolled during active disease. The J gene is TRBJ2-2, the V gene TRBV7-9, with a tentative D call TRBD1 (5 bases). The CDR3 loop is CASSTGRSYTGELFF. The CDR3 nucleotides are TGTGCCAGCAGCACAGGACGGTCTTACACCGGGGAGCTGTTTTTT.